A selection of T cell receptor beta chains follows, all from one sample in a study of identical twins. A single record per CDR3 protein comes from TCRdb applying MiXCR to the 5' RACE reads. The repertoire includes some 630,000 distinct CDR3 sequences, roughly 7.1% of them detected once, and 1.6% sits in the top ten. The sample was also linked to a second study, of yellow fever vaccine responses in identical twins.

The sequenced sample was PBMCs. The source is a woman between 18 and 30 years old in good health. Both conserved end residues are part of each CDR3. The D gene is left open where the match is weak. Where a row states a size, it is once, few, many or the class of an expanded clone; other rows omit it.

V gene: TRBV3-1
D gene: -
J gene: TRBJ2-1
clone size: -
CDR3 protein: CASSQDFFHGTYNEQFF
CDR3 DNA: TGTGCCAGCAGCCAAGACTTTTTCCACGGGACTTACAATGAGCAGTTCTTC

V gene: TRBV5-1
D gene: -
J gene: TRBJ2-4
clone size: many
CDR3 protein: CASSLETENIQYF
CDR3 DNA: TGCGCCAGCAGCTTGGAGACAGAAAACATTCAGTACTTC

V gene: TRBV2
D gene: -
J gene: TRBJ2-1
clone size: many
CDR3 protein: CAIPGLLNEQFF
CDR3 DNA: TGTGCCATACCGGGACTTCTCAATGAGCAGTTCTTC

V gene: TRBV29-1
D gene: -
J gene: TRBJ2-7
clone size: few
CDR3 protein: CSVTGSYEQYF
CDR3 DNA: TGCAGCGTTACGGGATCCTACGAGCAGTACTTC

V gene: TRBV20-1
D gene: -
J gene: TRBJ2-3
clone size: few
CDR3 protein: CSARETKRGTDTQYF
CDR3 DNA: TGCAGTGCTAGAGAGACCAAACGGGGCACAGATACGCAGTATTTT

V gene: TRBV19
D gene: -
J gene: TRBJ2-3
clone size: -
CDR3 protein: CASSSRTVRLTDTQYF
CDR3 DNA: TGTGCCAGTAGTTCAAGGACAGTAAGACTCACAGATACGCAGTATTTT

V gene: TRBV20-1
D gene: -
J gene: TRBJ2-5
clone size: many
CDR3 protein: CSAEGSDNQETQYF
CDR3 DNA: TGCAGTGCTGAGGGGTCAGACAACCAAGAGACCCAGTACTTC

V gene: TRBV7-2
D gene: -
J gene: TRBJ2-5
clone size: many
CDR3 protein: CASSSHLRVQETQYF
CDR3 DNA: TGTGCCAGCAGCTCACATCTGCGGGTCCAAGAGACCCAGTACTTC

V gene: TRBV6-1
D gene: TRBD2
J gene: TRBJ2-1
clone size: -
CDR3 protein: CASSRESGSYNEQFF
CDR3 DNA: TGTGCCAGCAGCCGAGAGAGCGGGAGTTACAATGAGCAGTTCTTC

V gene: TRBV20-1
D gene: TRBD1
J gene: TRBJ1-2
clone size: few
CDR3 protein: CSPFEGATNYGYTF
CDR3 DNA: TGCAGTCCCTTTGAGGGGGCGACTAACTATGGCTACACCTTC

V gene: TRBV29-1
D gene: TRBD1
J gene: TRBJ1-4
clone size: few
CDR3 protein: CSVTGGSTNEKLFF
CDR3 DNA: TGCAGCGTTACAGGGGGGTCAACTAATGAAAAACTGTTTTTT

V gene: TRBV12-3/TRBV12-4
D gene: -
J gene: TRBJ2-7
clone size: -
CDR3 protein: CASSLIPSYEQYF
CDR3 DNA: TGTGCCAGCAGTTTAATTCCCTCCTACGAGCAGTACTTC

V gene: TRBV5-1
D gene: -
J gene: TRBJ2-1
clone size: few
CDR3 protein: CASSQTGRSYNEQFF
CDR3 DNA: TGCGCCAGCAGCCAGACGGGCAGGTCCTACAATGAGCAGTTCTTC

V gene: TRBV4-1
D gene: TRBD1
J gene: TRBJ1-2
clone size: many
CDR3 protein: CASSYPAGGDYGYTF
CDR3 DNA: TGCGCCAGCAGCTACCCTGCAGGGGGCGACTATGGCTACACCTTC

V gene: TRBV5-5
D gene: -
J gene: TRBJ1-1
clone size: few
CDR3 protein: CASRRQRNTEAFF
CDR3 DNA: TGTGCCAGCAGAAGACAGCGTAACACTGAAGCTTTCTTT

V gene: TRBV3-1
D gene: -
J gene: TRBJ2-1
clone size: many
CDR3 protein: CASSQGVSGYNEQFF
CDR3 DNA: TGTGCCAGCAGCCAAGGAGTCAGTGGGTACAATGAGCAGTTCTTC

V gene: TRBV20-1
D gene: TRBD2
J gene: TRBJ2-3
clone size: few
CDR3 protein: CSTPTSGGDTQYF
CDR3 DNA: TGCAGCACCCCGACTAGCGGGGGGGATACGCAGTATTTT

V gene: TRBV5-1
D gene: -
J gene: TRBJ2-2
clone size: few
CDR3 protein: CASSLGVRTNTGELFF
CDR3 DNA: TGCGCCAGCAGCCTCGGGGTCAGGACGAACACCGGGGAGCTGTTTTTT

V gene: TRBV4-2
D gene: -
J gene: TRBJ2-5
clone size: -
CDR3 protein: CASSKTSNQETQYF
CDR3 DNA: TGTGCCAGCAGCAAAACTAGCAACCAAGAGACCCAGTACTTC

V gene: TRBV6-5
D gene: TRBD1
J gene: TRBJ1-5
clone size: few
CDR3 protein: CASSSSYQGDGNQPQHF
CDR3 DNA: TGTGCCAGCAGTTCCTCCTACCAGGGGGACGGCAATCAGCCCCAGCATTTT

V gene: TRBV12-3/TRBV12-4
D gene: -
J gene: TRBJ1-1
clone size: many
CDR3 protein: CASSIRDNTEAFF
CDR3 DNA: TGTGCCAGCAGTATCCGGGACAACACTGAAGCTTTCTTT

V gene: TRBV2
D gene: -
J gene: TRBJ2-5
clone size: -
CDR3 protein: CASKSGAETQYF
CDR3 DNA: TGTGCCAGCAAGTCAGGGGCAGAGACCCAGTACTTC

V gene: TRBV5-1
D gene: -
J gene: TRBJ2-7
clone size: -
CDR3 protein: CASSTPQGSAQYF
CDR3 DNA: TGCGCCAGCAGCACACCACAGGGTTCGGCGCAGTACTTC

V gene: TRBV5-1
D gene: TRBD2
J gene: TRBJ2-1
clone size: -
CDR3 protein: CASSWGLAGGSSYNEQFF
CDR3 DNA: TGCGCCAGCAGCTGGGGACTAGCGGGGGGTAGCTCCTACAATGAGCAGTTCTTC

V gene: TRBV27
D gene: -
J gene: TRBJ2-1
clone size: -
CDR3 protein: CASSLSSGTSEGYNEQFF
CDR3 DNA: TGTGCCAGCAGTTTATCATCGGGGACGTCCGAGGGGTACAATGAGCAGTTCTTC

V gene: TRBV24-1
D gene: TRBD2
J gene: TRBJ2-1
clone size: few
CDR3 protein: CATSDFSGTSYNEQFF
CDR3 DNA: TGTGCCACCAGTGATTTTAGCGGGACTAGTTACAATGAGCAGTTCTTC

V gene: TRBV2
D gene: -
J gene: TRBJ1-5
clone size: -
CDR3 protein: CASKGGNSNQPQHF
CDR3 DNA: TGTGCCAGCAAAGGGGGGAATAGCAATCAGCCCCAGCATTTT

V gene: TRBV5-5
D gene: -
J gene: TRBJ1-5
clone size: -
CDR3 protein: CASSPTGGWNQPQHF
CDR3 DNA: TGTGCCAGCAGCCCGACCGGCGGGTGGAATCAGCCCCAGCATTTT

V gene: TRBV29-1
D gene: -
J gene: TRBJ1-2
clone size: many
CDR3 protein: CSVEDLAVNYGYTF
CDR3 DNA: TGCAGCGTTGAAGATCTCGCAGTTAACTATGGCTACACCTTC

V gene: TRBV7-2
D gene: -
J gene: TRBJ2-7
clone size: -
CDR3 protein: CASSFVEGYEQYF
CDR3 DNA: TGTGCCAGCAGCTTCGTGGAGGGCTACGAGCAGTACTTC

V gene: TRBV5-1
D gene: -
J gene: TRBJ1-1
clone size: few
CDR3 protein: CASSLTPMRGNTEAFF
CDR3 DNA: TGCGCCAGCAGCTTGACCCCGATGAGGGGGAACACTGAAGCTTTCTTT

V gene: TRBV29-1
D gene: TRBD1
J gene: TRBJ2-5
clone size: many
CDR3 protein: CSVGPTGGRETQYF
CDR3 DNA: TGCAGCGTTGGGCCGACAGGGGGGAGAGAGACCCAGTACTTC